The T cell receptor (beta chain) described here comes from a study of CD8+ T cells in alopecia areata. It was cDNA, reverse transcribed from extracted RNA, that served as the sequencing template. TCRdb keeps only in-frame clones here, not all; method: immunoSEQ multiplex PCR. The profile shows about 100,000 clones, roughly 59% of them singletons. This clone was observed a few times. What it recognizes is unknown. Trimming pared 8 bases from V and 0 bases from J, leaving 18 bases between. This CDR3 has 16 residues. Germline assignment: CDR1 MDHEN and CDR2 SYDVKM. General observations from the study: Sharing of TCRs across patients appeared less clear than in mice, possibly for HLA-related reasons. Scalp data also include sequences from resident alphabeta T cells of normal skin. Scalp lesions, especially in alopecia totalis/universalis, had higher clonality than normal scalp.

The sequencing sample was made of CD8+ T cells sorted from blood. This clonotype was sampled from a human donor in good health. The genes are TRBV28 and TRBJ2-3, with D possibly matching TRBD2 (5 bases). The CDR3 loop reads CASSPLRAGSTDTQYF. CDR3 sequence (DNA): TGTGCCAGCTCCCCCTTGCGGGCGGGCAGCACAGATACGCAGTATTTT.